This TCR beta chain is from a study of T cell repertoires in cytomegalovirus infection. CDR1 is SGHNT and CDR2 is YYREEE in the germline V gene (reference sequence). The CDR3 is made up of 14 amino acids. V lost 2 bases, J lost 5 bases, and 13 bases lay in between. One entry per CDR3 protein results from TCRdb running MiXCR on the reads. The table has roughly 570,000 distinct CDR3 sequences, under 45% seen once. On this clonotype: Antigen: not known.

This chain uses TRBV5-4 with TRBJ1-2, with D perhaps matching TRBD1 (5 bases). The receptor's source is a human donor in good health (CMV status not recorded). Some clones in this sample may be carry-over from other donors' samples. The sample consisted of cultured PBMCs, taken from culture after CMV antigen stimulation. The CDR3 coding sequence is TGTGCCAGCAGCTTCAAAGGGACGGAATATGGCTACACCTTC. This translates into CASSFKGTEYGYTF.